This TCR beta chain was sequenced during a study of STAT5B mutations in CD4+ large granular lymphocyte leukemia. V was pared by 3 bases and J by 3 bases, with 9 bases between. This CDR3 has 13 amino acids. Germline CDR1 and CDR2: KGHSH and LQKENI. Using immunoSEQ multiplex PCR, the repertoire was profiled, and TCRdb retains in-frame clones only, with some absent. Among nearly 35,000 clones listed, around nine tenths were seen once. This receptor was taken from a human donor in good health. The chain joins TRBV18 to TRBJ2-7; weak D call: TRBD1 (6 bases). Sample: CD4+ T cells from blood buffy coats. The CDR3 nucleotides read TGTGCCAGCTCACCCGGACAGCTCTACGAGCAGTACTTC. It codes for CASSPGQLYEQYF.